This T cell receptor beta chain was sequenced during a study of cytomegalovirus exposure and HLA in healthy donors. Study-level points and caveats: The study carried out a later analysis of TCR beta sequences. It associated roughly 17,000 of them with specific HLA alleles at a false discovery rate of 0.05.

PCR was performed using 60 Vbeta and 13 Jbeta primers. Using immunoSEQ multiplex PCR, the repertoire was profiled, and TCRdb retains in-frame clones only, with some absent. The sample holds tens of thousands of clones, under 80% seen once. There are 13 residues in the CDR3. Germline CDR1 reads SGHRS; CDR2 reads YFSETQ. After removal of 7 bases from V and 4 bases from J, the junction contained 8 bases not matched to a gene. In regard to this clone: Its antigen is not known.

The sequence was obtained from a male donor in good health and CMV-seropositive. Material: PBMCs. The chain links TRBV5-1 to TRBJ2-7, with 7 bases aligning to TRBD1. For the CDR3, the DNA is TGCGCCAGCTCCCGCGAGGGGGCTTACGAGCAGTACTTC. Translation gives CASSREGAYEQYF.